These T cell receptor beta chains were read from a single sample in a study of post-analysis software for immune sequencing data. MiXCR, applied by TCRdb to the PCR reads, yields one record per CDR3 protein. The data contain 150,000 to 200,000 distinct CDR3 sequences, 25% to 35% of them seen just once; the ten biggest clones take up 1.5%. Sequencing was carried out using blood. Receptors originate from a girl aged 10-17 years with multiple sclerosis. Both conserved end residues are part of each CDR3. The order of the fields is V gene, CDR3 length, clone size, D gene, J gene, CDR3 protein, CDR3 DNA. D genes are given only for firm matches. Not every row has a clone size; where given, it reads once, few, many or a size class.

>TRBV5-1|14|-|-|TRBJ2-5
CASGFDKGRETQYF
TGCGCCAGCGGCTTTGATAAGGGTCGGGAGACCCAGTACTTC
>TRBV27|14|many|-|TRBJ2-1
CASSSDFVARNQFF
TGTGCCAGCAGTTCGGACTTTGTAGCCCGAAATCAGTTCTTC
>TRBV14|17|-|TRBD1|TRBJ1-4
CASSQDVGQGGGEKLFF
TGTGCCAGCAGCCAAGATGTGGGACAGGGTGGCGGCGAAAAACTGTTTTTT
>TRBV20-1|17|-|TRBD1|TRBJ1-5
CSAHGGQGSYSNQPQHF
TGCAGTGCTCACGGGGGACAGGGGTCCTATAGCAATCAGCCCCAGCATTTT
>TRBV7-2|13|many|TRBD1|TRBJ2-1
CASRVTGVDEQFF
TGTGCCAGCAGAGTGACAGGGGTCGATGAGCAGTTCTTC
>TRBV6-5|15|-|-|TRBJ2-3
CASSSVDSPPDTQYF
TGTGCCAGCAGTTCTGTGGACAGCCCCCCAGATACGCAGTATTTT
>TRBV5-1|16|-|-|TRBJ2-2
CASSRLAPSRTGELFF
TGCGCCAGCAGTCGGCTAGCGCCTTCGAGGACCGGGGAGCTGTTTTTT
>TRBV28|16|few|-|TRBJ2-7
CASSIGLGLLRHEQYF
TGTGCCAGCAGCATAGGATTGGGGCTTCTACGACACGAGCAGTACTTC
>TRBV11-2|18|many|TRBD2|TRBJ2-1
CASSLDSAGRSSYNEQFF
TGTGCCAGCAGCTTAGATTCGGCCGGGAGGAGCTCCTACAATGAGCAGTTCTTC
>TRBV6-1|14|many|TRBD2|TRBJ2-7
CASREAGVVYEQYF
TGTGCCAGCAGGGAAGCGGGAGTCGTTTACGAGCAGTACTTC
>TRBV3-1|16|many|-|TRBJ1-2
CASSQRDMVGWGGYTF
TGTGCCAGCAGCCAAAGGGATATGGTCGGCTGGGGAGGCTACACCTTC
>TRBV14|18|-|TRBD2|TRBJ2-1
CASSPLVGMTSGQGEQFF
TGTGCCAGCAGCCCCTTGGTAGGGATGACTAGCGGGCAGGGTGAGCAGTTCTTC
>TRBV6-6|12|few|-|TRBJ2-7
CASSYLGIEQYF
TGTGCCAGCAGTTACTTAGGGATAGAGCAGTACTTC
>TRBV2|13|many|-|TRBJ1-6
CASTARLGPPLHF
TGTGCCAGCACCGCCCGCTTAGGGCCACCCCTCCACTTT
>TRBV20-1|13|-|TRBD2|TRBJ2-2
CSAIGTSPGELFF
TGCAGTGCTATAGGGACTAGCCCCGGGGAGCTGTTTTTT
>TRBV27|14|few|-|TRBJ2-2
CASSFSRQAGELFF
TGTGCCAGCAGTTTTTCCCGACAGGCCGGGGAGCTGTTTTTT
>TRBV7-8|15|-|-|TRBJ2-1
CASSLEIADINEQFF
TGTGCCAGCAGCTTAGAGATAGCGGACATCAATGAGCAGTTCTTC
>TRBV5-6|15|few|-|TRBJ2-3
CASNLVAGRTDTQYF
TGTGCCAGCAACTTGGTGGCGGGTCGCACAGATACGCAGTATTTT
>TRBV3-1|16|few|-|TRBJ2-1
CASSRYRDGSYNEQFF
TGTGCCAGCAGCCGTTACCGGGACGGCTCCTACAATGAGCAGTTCTTC
>TRBV24-1|15|-|-|TRBJ2-6
CATSDPGIGANVLTF
TGTGCCACCAGTGACCCAGGGATCGGGGCCAACGTCCTGACTTTC
>TRBV10-3|13|many|-|TRBJ1-4
CAISETTNEKLFF
TGTGCCATCAGTGAAACAACTAATGAAAAACTGTTTTTT
>TRBV10-3|15|many|TRBD1|TRBJ1-2
CAISEHRTGEEGYTF
TGTGCCATCAGTGAGCACAGGACAGGGGAAGAGGGCTACACCTTC
>TRBV4-1|14|many|TRBD1|TRBJ1-5
CASARQGAGQPQHF
TGCGCCAGCGCCCGGCAGGGGGCTGGGCAGCCCCAGCATTTT
>TRBV7-2|15|many|TRBD1|TRBJ2-7
CASSLLWTGGNEQYF
TGTGCCAGCAGCTTACTCTGGACAGGGGGCAACGAGCAGTACTTC
>TRBV20-1|15|-|-|TRBJ2-6
CSASFLVSGANVLTF
TGCAGTGCTAGTTTCCTAGTTTCTGGGGCCAACGTCCTGACTTTC
>TRBV4-1|11|-|-|TRBJ2-2
CASSQGGELFF
TGCGCCAGCAGCCAAGGCGGGGAGCTGTTTTTT
>TRBV15|17|-|TRBD2|TRBJ2-5
CATSRAGNSGLQETQYF
TGTGCCACCAGCAGAGCCGGAAATAGCGGGCTTCAAGAGACCCAGTACTTC
>TRBV7-9|17|-|TRBD1|TRBJ1-2
CASSLAGTGEVGYGYTF
TGTGCCAGCAGCTTAGCCGGGACAGGGGAGGTCGGCTATGGCTACACCTTC
>TRBV14|15|many|TRBD2|TRBJ2-1
CASSQLREGHLEQFF
TGTGCCAGCAGCCAATTGCGGGAGGGCCATTTGGAGCAGTTCTTC
>TRBV12-3/TRBV12-4|14|many|TRBD2|TRBJ2-1
CASSLSLAGDEQFF
TGTGCCAGCAGTTTATCACTAGCGGGAGATGAGCAGTTCTTC
>TRBV5-1|12|-|-|TRBJ2-5
CASSGNLKTQYF
TGCGCCAGCAGCGGGAACTTAAAGACCCAGTACTTC
>TRBV6-2/TRBV6-3|15|-|TRBD1|TRBJ2-4
CASTGTVKAKNIQYF
TGTGCCAGCACCGGGACAGTTAAAGCCAAAAACATTCAGTACTTC
>TRBV11-2|17|once|-|TRBJ2-7
CASSLDWGGQSNYEQYF
TGTGCCAGCAGCTTAGACTGGGGGGGGCAGAGTAACTACGAGCAGTACTTC
>TRBV4-2|18|many|TRBD2|TRBJ2-1
CASSQVDSGRVTYNEQFF
TGTGCCAGCAGCCAAGTTGACAGCGGGAGGGTAACCTACAATGAGCAGTTCTTC
>TRBV7-9|15|-|TRBD2|TRBJ2-1
CTSTPLAGGRNEQFF
TGTACCAGCACCCCACTAGCGGGAGGGAGGAATGAGCAGTTCTTC
>TRBV7-3|13|many|-|TRBJ2-1
CASSFVREDEQFF
TGTGCCAGCAGCTTCGTAAGGGAGGATGAGCAGTTCTTC
>TRBV5-1|15|many|TRBD1|TRBJ2-5
CASSLATGGKETQYF
TGCGCCAGCAGCTTGGCTACAGGGGGAAAGGAGACCCAGTACTTC
>TRBV15|12|-|-|TRBJ2-5
CATSREGKTQYF
TGTGCCACCAGCAGAGAAGGGAAGACCCAGTACTTC
>TRBV29-1|11|-|-|TRBJ2-7
CSVEDLYEQYF
TGCAGCGTTGAAGATCTGTACGAGCAGTACTTC
>TRBV20-1|15|many|-|TRBJ2-6
CSAPPGDSGANVLTF
TGCAGTGCTCCCCCAGGGGACTCTGGGGCCAACGTCCTGACTTTC
>TRBV2|16|-|-|TRBJ2-4
CASSELGGLAKNIQYF
TGTGCCAGCAGTGAGCTCGGGGGCCTAGCCAAAAACATTCAGTACTTC
>TRBV4-1|18|few|-|TRBJ2-1
CASSQLRGLGLFMNEQFF
TGCGCCAGCAGCCAACTCCGTGGGCTAGGACTATTTATGAATGAGCAGTTCTTC
>TRBV12-3/TRBV12-4|13|-|-|TRBJ1-1
CASSLMANTEAFF
TGTGCCAGCAGTTTAATGGCGAACACTGAAGCTTTCTTT
>TRBV9|15|few|-|TRBJ1-1
CASSVEHSSNTEAFF
TGTGCCAGCAGCGTAGAGCACAGTTCCAACACTGAAGCTTTCTTT
>TRBV5-1|15|-|-|TRBJ2-7
CASSAIPGETGELYF
TGCGCCAGCAGCGCGATCCCGGGAGAAACGGGGGAGCTGTACTTC
>TRBV28|15|few|-|TRBJ2-7
CASSLNKGVQNEQYF
TGTGCCAGCAGTTTGAATAAGGGGGTTCAAAACGAGCAGTACTTC
>TRBV27|14|few|-|TRBJ2-2
CASTRTGIAGELFF
TGTGCCAGCACGCGTACTGGAATCGCCGGGGAGCTGTTTTTT
>TRBV20-1|15|-|TRBD1|TRBJ1-5
CSARDLDRPNQPQHF
TGCAGTGCTAGAGATTTGGACAGGCCCAATCAGCCCCAGCATTTT